The rows below give T cell receptor beta chains drawn from one sample of a study of blood T cell repertoires in COVID-19. The data were produced by immunoSEQ multiplex PCR, yet TCRdb's version contains in-frame clones alone and is incomplete. Of 200,000 to 250,000 clones listed, approximately 84% are singletons. The sequencing input was peripheral blood. These receptors were collected from a woman between 45 and 65 years old with active or convalescent COVID-19. Both conserved end residues are part of each CDR3. A D gene is named only where the DNA matches it firmly. The size of a clone is reported for some rows only, either as once, few or many, or as a class for expanded clones.

J,size,V,D,CDR3,DNA
TRBJ2-7,-,TRBV18,-,CASSPSREYEQYF,TGTGCCAGCTCACCCTCTCGGGAGTACGAGCAGTACTTC
TRBJ1-2,-,TRBV2,TRBD1,CASAGQVNYGYTF,TGTGCCAGCGCGGGACAGGTCAACTATGGCTACACCTTC
TRBJ2-7,-,TRBV7-6,TRBD2,CASSLRSSGSYEQYF,TGTGCCAGCAGCTTACGTTCTAGCGGGAGTTACGAGCAGTACTTC
TRBJ1-1,-,TRBV19,-,CASSMERTGNTEAFF,TGTGCCAGTAGTATGGAGCGGACGGGGAACACTGAAGCTTTCTTT
TRBJ1-2,-,TRBV5-1,TRBD1,CASSLPSSQGAIGYTF,TGCGCCAGCAGCCTACCTTCGTCGCAGGGGGCGATAGGCTACACCTTC
TRBJ2-1,-,TRBV10-1,-,CASSASETGYNEQFF,TGCGCCAGCAGTGCCTCGGAGACGGGCTACAATGAGCAGTTCTTC
TRBJ1-2,-,TRBV6-5,-,CASSYAGEEGYTF,TGTGCCAGCAGTTACGCGGGGGAAGAGGGCTACACCTTC
TRBJ2-2,once,TRBV27,-,CASSSPRRGNGGELFF,TGTGCCAGCAGTTCCCCGAGGAGGGGCAACGGCGGGGAGCTGTTTTTT
TRBJ2-1,-,TRBV7-3,TRBD2,CASSSTSAPYNEQFF,TGTGCCAGCAGCTCGACTAGCGCTCCCTACAATGAGCAGTTCTTC
TRBJ2-7,once,TRBV10-3,TRBD1,CAISGPVQGADQYF,TGTGCCATCAGTGGCCCCGTACAGGGGGCGGATCAGTACTTC
TRBJ1-1,-,TRBV18,-,CASSSIEDTEAFF,TGTGCCAGCTCATCGATTGAGGACACTGAAGCTTTCTTT
TRBJ2-3,-,TRBV2,-,CASMVGTTSTDTQYF,TGTGCCAGCATGGTAGGGACAACTAGCACAGATACGCAGTATTTT
TRBJ2-1,-,TRBV19,-,CASSIGLTNYNEQFF,TGTGCCAGTAGTATTGGACTCACCAACTACAATGAGCAGTTCTTC
TRBJ2-3,few,TRBV5-4,TRBD2,CASRKREVADTQYF,TGTGCCAGCAGGAAGCGGGAAGTAGCAGATACGCAGTATTTT
TRBJ1-1,-,TRBV29-1,-,CSVDREGTEAFF,TGCAGCGTTGACAGGGAGGGCACTGAAGCTTTCTTT
TRBJ1-5,once,TRBV7-4,-,CASSLALPKESNQPQHF,TGTGCCAGCAGCTTAGCGCTGCCAAAGGAGAGCAATCAGCCCCAGCATTTT